One and the same sample provided the 31 T cell receptor beta chains below, sequenced in a study of blood T cell repertoires in COVID-19. Some clones are missing from TCRdb's copy, which holds only in-frame ones; the method was immunoSEQ multiplex PCR. This sample has 200,000 to 300,000 clones, with 86% found just once. Sequences were obtained from peripheral blood. These receptors were obtained from a man aged 30 to 45 with active or convalescent COVID-19.

This chain connects TRBV2 to TRBJ1-3; the D is unclear. Germline CDR1 SNHLY, CDR2 FYNNEI. Trimming removed 11 bases from V and 4 bases from J, with 24 bases in between. The CDR3 has 16 residues. Here the CDR3 reads CAYTERTGRYGNTIYF. In DNA form, the CDR3 reads TGTGCCTATACTGAGAGGACGGGAAGGTACGGAAACACCATATATTTT.

The rearrangement uses TRBV11-2 and TRBJ2-5; D is perhaps TRBD1 (5 bases). Germline V gives CDR1 SGHAT, CDR2 FQNNGV. The CDR3 has 12 residues. V dropped 0 bases and J dropped 9 bases, with 8 bases sitting between them. The CDR3 spells CASSLDQGSQYF. CDR3 DNA sequence: TGTGCCAGCAGCTTAGACCAGGGTTCCCAGTACTTC.

The V gene is TRBV30, the J gene TRBJ1-2; D is uncertain. Germline V gene sequence: CDR1 GTSNPN, CDR2 SVGIG (reference sequence). V lost 0 bases to trimming and J lost 5 bases, with 4 bases between them. The CDR3 is made up of 11 amino acids. CDR3 residues: CAWSVSYGYTF. DNA for the CDR3: TGTGCCTGGAGTGTTTCTTATGGCTACACCTTC.

The chain recombines TRBV6-5 with TRBJ1-1; possibly TRBD1 for D (5 bases). The germline gives CDR1 MNHEY, CDR2 SVGAGI. This CDR3 has 16 residues. V lost 0 bases to trimming and J lost 5 bases, with 16 bases between them. The CDR3 nucleotides are TGTGCCAGCAGTTACTCGACGTCGGGGGTCGGGACTGAAGCTTTCTTT. Protein sequence: CASSYSTSGVGTEAFF.

This clone showed up just a few times. The chain joins TRBV5-1 to TRBJ1-3; 10 bases agree with TRBD1. Germline V CDR1 and CDR2: SGHRS, YFSETQ. The CDR3 length is 15 residues. V shed 0 bases, J shed 6 bases, and the junction held 3 bases outside the gene matches. The DNA of the CDR3 is TGCGCCAGCAGCTTGGTGGGACAGGGGCTAAACACCATATATTTT. Translating gives CASSLVGQGLNTIYF.

The chain couples TRBV15 to TRBJ1-1; 7 bases line up with TRBD1. The V segment lost 3 bases and the J segment 1 base; nucleotides outside the gene matches: 2. CDR3 size: 14 residues. Germline CDR1 and CDR2: LNHNV and YYDKDF (reference sequence). CDR3 sequence: CATSRAGGNTEAFF. CDR3 in DNA: TGTGCCACCAGCAGGGCAGGGGGGAACACTGAAGCTTTCTTT.

CDR3 in amino acids: CASSIGDSYNSPLHF. Here the CDR3 DNA reads TGTGCCAGTAGTATCGGGGACTCCTATAATTCACCCCTCCACTTT. V and J are TRBV19 and TRBJ1-6, with unresolved D. Germline V gives CDR1 LNHDA, CDR2 SQIVND (reference sequence). V was shortened by 3 bases and J by 0 bases, with 6 bases between the two germline ends. This CDR3 spans 15 amino acids.

V gene TRBV5-4 combines with J gene TRBJ2-1, with D possibly matching TRBD2 (6 bases). CDR3 size: 14 residues. Germline V gene lookup returns CDR1 SGHNT and CDR2 YYREEE (reference sequence). Trimming took off 5 bases at V and 5 bases at J, with 14 bases between the two ends. In DNA, the CDR3 is TGTGCCAGCAGACCACCGGGACTCGACAATGAGCAGTTCTTC. Translated: CASRPPGLDNEQFF.

J is TRBJ1-2 and V is TRBV5-4, with D maybe TRBD1 (6 bases). Germline loops: CDR1 SGHNT, CDR2 YYREEE (reference sequence). The CDR3 consists of 18 residues. Trimming took off 4 bases at V and 2 bases at J, with 24 bases between the two ends. The CDR3 loop is CASSPSLRTDRINYGYTF. The CDR3 nucleotides read TGTGCCAGCAGCCCGAGCCTCCGGACAGACCGAATCAACTATGGCTACACCTTC. Variable domain in full (rest from reference TRBV5-4 and TRBJ1-2): ETGVTQSPTHLIKTRGQQVTLRCSSQSGHNTVSWYQQALGQGPQFIFQYYREEENGRGNFPPRFSGLQFPNYSSELNVNALELDDSALYLCASSPSLRTDRINYGYTFGSGTRLTVV.

Points on this clone: The junction and the germline gene differ at one end; a read error may be behind it. The V gene is TRBV4-3, the J gene TRBJ2-7; 9 nucleotides match TRBD1. Germline V lookup: CDR1 LGHNA, CDR2 YSLEER. The CDR3 length is 17 residues. DNA for the CDR3: TGCGCCAGCAGCGAAGACAGGGGGGCAAGACAGGGGCACGAGCAGTACTTC. Translation: CASSEDRGARQGHEQYF.

The chain links TRBV9 to TRBJ2-5; 7 bases fit TRBD1. CDR1 is SGDLS and CDR2 is YYNGEE in the germline V gene. The V and J ends lost 3 bases and 2 bases, in that order; junction bases with no gene match: 4. The CDR3 spans 14 residues. The CDR3 protein is CASSGGGPQETQYF. CDR3 nucleotide sequence: TGTGCCAGCAGCGGAGGGGGCCCACAAGAGACCCAGTACTTC. Drawing the rest from reference TRBV9 and TRBJ2-5, the complete variable domain is DSGVTQTPKHLITATGQRVTLRCSPRSGDLSVYWYQQSLDQGLQFLIQYYNGEERAKGNILERFSAQQFPDLHSELNLSSLELGDSALYFCASSGGGPQETQYFGPGTRLLVL.

The V call is TRBV18, the J call TRBJ2-7, with 10 bases aligning to TRBD2. The CDR3 sequence is 15 residues long. The trim removed 3 bases at V and 0 bases at J, leaving 2 bases unmatched. From germline, CDR1 is KGHSH and CDR2 LQKENI. The CDR3 DNA sequence: TGTGCCAGCTCACCCGCTAGCGGGGGCTCCTACGAGCAGTACTTC. As protein: CASSPASGGSYEQYF.

This clone was picked up a small number of times. The chain is built from TRBV6-5 and TRBJ1-1, with a possible D match to TRBD1 (5 bases). Per the germline V gene, CDR1 is MNHEY and CDR2 is SVGAGI. The CDR3 is 12 residues long. V was shortened by 8 bases and J by 1 base, with 8 bases between the two germline ends. Here the CDR3 DNA reads TGTGCCAGCCACAGGACGAACACTGAAGCTTTCTTT. This translates into CASHRTNTEAFF.

This rearrangement joins TRBV6-5 to TRBJ2-1; possible D gene TRBD1, 6 bases. CDR3 size: 15 residues. Germline V CDR1 and CDR2: MNHEY, SVGAGI. Between the trimmed V and J ends, which lost 0 bases and 10 bases, there was a span of 16 bases. As DNA, the CDR3 is TGTGCCAGCAGTTACTCCCTCCAGACAGGCTCCGAGCAGTTCTTC. Encoded protein: CASSYSLQTGSEQFF.

The rearrangement uses TRBV7-9 and TRBJ2-2, with 12 bases aligning to TRBD2. V shed 4 bases, J shed 7 bases, and the junction held 7 bases outside the gene matches. This CDR3 is 16 amino acids long. CDR1 is SEHNR and CDR2 is FQNEAQ in the germline V gene (reference sequence). The CDR3 DNA is TGTGCCAGCAGCTCCTCTAGCGGGGGGGCCGACGGGGAGCTGTTTTTT. Protein: CASSSSSGGADGELFF.

This chain links TRBV19 with TRBJ1-6; TRBD1 matches 10 bases. Germline CDR1 reads LNHDA; CDR2 reads SQIVND (reference sequence). This CDR3 is 15 amino acids long. V dropped 4 bases and J dropped 8; count of bases not matched to a gene: 5. The CDR3 loop is CASSRDRGTDSPLHF. In DNA, the CDR3 is TGTGCCAGTAGTAGGGACAGGGGAACGGATTCACCCCTCCACTTT.

V is TRBV6-5 and J is TRBJ1-2; TRBD1 aligns across 9 bases. The V and J ends lost 4 bases and 7 bases, in that order; junction bases with no gene match: 10. This CDR3 is built from 15 residues. CDR1 is MNHEY, CDR2 SVGAGI, per germline. The chain's CDR3 is CASSLSTGGFSGYTF. The CDR3, as DNA: TGTGCCAGCAGTTTGAGTACAGGGGGCTTCTCTGGCTACACCTTC.

For this clone: In the same sample, other DNA sequences code for this CDR3. J is TRBJ1-1 and V is TRBV12-3 or TRBV12-4; no definite D call. V was cut by 2 bases and J by 2 bases, with 6 bases left in between. This CDR3 has 13 residues. The CDR3 spells CASSLTVNTEAFF. CDR3 sequence (DNA): TGTGCCAGCAGTTTAACAGTCAACACTGAAGCTTTCTTT.

This clone was recorded only once. V and J are TRBV6-5 and TRBJ1-2; perhaps TRBD1 as D (5 bases). The CDR3 consists of 13 residues. Germline V lookup: CDR1 MNHEY, CDR2 SVGAGI. V dropped 0 bases and J dropped 4 bases, with 6 bases sitting between them. CDR3 coding DNA: TGTGCCAGCAGTTACTCACAGGTCTATGGCTACACCTTC. This codes for CASSYSQVYGYTF.

The chain recombines TRBV29-1 with TRBJ1-2; D remains ambiguous. Trimming took off 1 base at V and 4 bases at J, with 7 bases between the two ends. Germline V lookup: CDR1 SQVTM, CDR2 ANQGSEA. The CDR3 has 12 amino acids. CDR3 sequence: CSVEGDTYGYTF. Here the CDR3 DNA reads TGCAGCGTTGAAGGAGACACCTATGGCTACACCTTC.

V gene TRBV11-3 combines with J gene TRBJ2-2; D is ambiguous. Germline loops: CDR1 SGHNT, CDR2 YENEEA. Trimming shortened V by 4 bases and J by 0 bases, and 6 bases separated the two germline ends. The CDR3 covers 14 residues. The CDR3 DNA sequence: TGTGCCAGCAGCTCTTCAGCGAACACCGGGGAGCTGTTTTTT. It is translated as CASSSSANTGELFF.

The chain couples TRBV2 to TRBJ1-5; 8 nucleotides line up with TRBD1. The CDR3 is 13 residues long. CDR1 is SNHLY and CDR2 is FYNNEI in the germline V gene. With 7 bases clipped from V and 5 bases from J, the junction kept 4 bases outside the gene matches. Here the CDR3 reads CASTDRADQPQHF. CDR3 DNA sequence: TGTGCCAGCACGGACAGGGCTGATCAGCCCCAGCATTTT.

The chain carries TRBV20-1 and TRBJ1-6, with D possibly TRBD1 on 5 matching bases. CDR1 and CDR2 (germline): DFQATT, SNEGSKA (reference sequence). V lost 6 bases and J 6 bases, leaving 18 bases between the germline ends. This CDR3 region has 15 residues. The chain's CDR3 is CSASSLGGGNSPLHF. The CDR3 DNA sequence: TGCAGTGCCAGTTCACTGGGGGGTGGTAATTCACCCCTCCACTTT.

The rearrangement links TRBV5-4 to TRBJ1-6; 7 bases are a match to TRBD1. This CDR3 spans 14 amino acids. The germline V gene has CDR1 SGHNT and CDR2 YYREEE (reference sequence). Trimming took 0 bases from V and 7 from J; bases not matched to a gene: 1. CDR3 nucleotide sequence: TGTGCCAGCAGCTTGGACAGGGGAAATTCACCCCTCCACTTT. Amino acids: CASSLDRGNSPLHF.

The chain's CDR3 is CASSEAQLGWGVLDTIYF. CDR3 DNA: TGTGCCAGCAGTGAAGCGCAACTGGGATGGGGGGTACTGGACACCATATATTTT. V and J are TRBV6-1 and TRBJ1-3, with a possible D match to TRBD1 (5 bases). The CDR3 runs 18 residues. V lost 0 bases and J 8 bases, leaving 23 bases between the germline ends. The V gene's germline CDR1 is MNHNS and CDR2 SASEGT.

This clone was seen just once. The CDR3, as DNA: TGTGCCAGTAGACCACTAGGGGGGACAGGGGTTGAAAAACTGTTTTTT. Translated: CASRPLGGTGVEKLFF. This rearrangement joins TRBV19 to TRBJ1-4, with TRBD1 identical over 10 bases. The germline gives CDR1 LNHDA, CDR2 SQIVND (reference sequence). The junction had 11 bases not matched to a gene; V was cut back by 6 bases and J by 7 bases. CDR3 length equals 16 residues.

The V call is TRBV19, the J call TRBJ2-3; TRBD2 matches 9 bases. Germline V gene lookup returns CDR1 LNHDA and CDR2 SQIVND (reference sequence). The length of the CDR3 is 17 residues. V trimming: 3 bases; J trimming: 3 bases; junction bases outside the gene matches: 10. CDR3 in DNA: TGTGCCAGTAGTATCCTATTAAGCGGGGGGCCTACAGATACGCAGTATTTT. It specifies CASSILLSGGPTDTQYF.

V is TRBV6-6 and J is TRBJ1-3; D ambiguous. V shed 0 bases and J shed 4 bases, with 7 bases lying between them. CDR3 length: 14 amino acids. Per the germline V gene, CDR1 is MNHNY and CDR2 is SVGAGI (reference sequence). The chain's CDR3 is CASSYSKAGNTIYF. CDR3 DNA sequence: TGTGCCAGCAGTTACTCGAAAGCGGGAAACACCATATATTTT.

The chain uses TRBV18 and TRBJ1-2, with unresolved D. The CDR3 length is 14 residues. V shed 3 bases and J shed 4 bases, with 12 bases lying between them. Per germline, CDR1 KGHSH and CDR2 LQKENI. The CDR3 DNA is TGTGCCAGCTCACCGGTAGACTCCGCCTATGGCTACACCTTC. This codes for CASSPVDSAYGYTF.

The CDR3: CSVARDKNSPLHF. The DNA of the CDR3 is TGCAGCGTTGCCCGGGACAAGAATTCACCCCTCCACTTT. The chain links TRBV29-1 to TRBJ1-6; the D gene is possibly TRBD1 (6 bases). Germline V gene sequence: CDR1 SQVTM, CDR2 ANQGSEA. The CDR3 contains 13 residues. V shed 4 bases and J shed 7 bases, with 11 bases lying between them. The variable domain in full, with the rest retrieved from reference TRBV29-1 and TRBJ1-6, is SAVISQKPSRDICQRGTSLTIQCQVDSQVTMMFWYRQQPGQSLTLIATANQGSEATYESGFVIDKFPISRPNLTFSTLTVSNMSPEDSSIYLCSVARDKNSPLHFGNGTRLTVT.

This chain connects TRBV18 to TRBJ1-1; D gene ambiguous. Germline values: CDR1 KGHSH, CDR2 LQKENI. The CDR3 runs 13 residues. The V end was cut by 3 bases, the J end by 6 bases, with 11 bases between. The CDR3 region is CASSPEVWAEAFF. The CDR3 DNA sequence: TGTGCCAGCTCACCCGAGGTGTGGGCTGAAGCTTTCTTT. The complete variable domain, with remaining parts taken from reference TRBV18 and TRBJ1-1, reads NAGVMQNPRHLVRRRGQEARLRCSPMKGHSHVYWYRQLPEEGLKFMVYLQKENIIDESGMPKERFSAEFPKEGPSILRIQQVVRGDSAAYFCASSPEVWAEAFFGQGTRLTVV.